What follows describes a single T cell receptor beta chain. The data derive from a study of shared T cell receptors in the human thymus. Profiling relied on immunoSEQ multiplex PCR, and the TCRdb table lists in-frame clones only, not all of them. Here the sample spans some 760,000 clones, around 85% being singletons. CDR3 size: 18 residues. Per germline, CDR1 SGHVS and CDR2 FNYEAQ. The J segment lost 0 bases and the V segment lost 2 bases, leaving 8 bases of the junction unmatched. This same sample was also part of a study on human thymus T cells. From that study: Serving as donors were healthy Finnish infants, each of whom was having open corrective surgery for congenital heart defects. Resections from corrective heart surgery provided thymus tissue. Both thymic and peripheral blood repertoires showed apparently biased V and J usage. Unrelated individuals were reported by related research to share highly overlapping thymic repertoires.

This sequence originates from a girl under two years old with a congenital heart defect. The rearrangement links TRBV7-6 to TRBJ2-3, with 10 bases aligning to TRBD2. The specimen sequenced was thymocytes. In DNA form, the CDR3 reads TGTGCCAGCAGCTTATTTCTAGCGGGGGCCCCTAGCACAGATACGCAGTATTTT. This gives the protein CASSLFLAGAPSTDTQYF.